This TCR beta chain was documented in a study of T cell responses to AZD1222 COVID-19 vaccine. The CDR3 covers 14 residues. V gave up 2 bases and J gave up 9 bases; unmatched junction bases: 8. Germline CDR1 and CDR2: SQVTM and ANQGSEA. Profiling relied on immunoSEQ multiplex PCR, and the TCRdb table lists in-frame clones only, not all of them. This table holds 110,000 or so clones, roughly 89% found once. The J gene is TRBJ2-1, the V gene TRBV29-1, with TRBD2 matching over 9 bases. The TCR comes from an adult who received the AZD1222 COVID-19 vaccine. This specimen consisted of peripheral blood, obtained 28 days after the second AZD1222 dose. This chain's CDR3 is CSVELGLASFEQFF. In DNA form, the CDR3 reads TGCAGCGTTGAATTGGGACTAGCATCTTTTGAGCAGTTCTTC.